This record covers a single T cell receptor (beta chain). Its target is unknown. This record belongs to a study of T cells in localized non-small cell lung cancer. Study-wide findings and caveats: Prolonged overall survival went with higher T cell density in the blood.

Method: immunoSEQ multiplex PCR; TCRdb's copy keeps in-frame clones and lacks some. The sample lists approximately 15,000 clones; more than 80% were seen once. The germline V gene encodes CDR1 MDHEN and CDR2 SYDVKM. The CDR3 has 16 residues. The V and J ends lost 5 bases and 0 bases respectively, with 16 bases between them. The sequence was collected from a female donor at least 60 years old with stage I squamous cell lung carcinoma. Sequencing was performed on peripheral blood, taken before any cancer treatment. The chain is built from TRBV28 and TRBJ1-1; weak D call: TRBD1 (5 bases). This chain's CDR3 is CASSTTGGALNTEAFF. In nucleotides, the CDR3 is TGTGCCAGCAGTACCACAGGAGGGGCACTGAACACTGAAGCTTTCTTT.